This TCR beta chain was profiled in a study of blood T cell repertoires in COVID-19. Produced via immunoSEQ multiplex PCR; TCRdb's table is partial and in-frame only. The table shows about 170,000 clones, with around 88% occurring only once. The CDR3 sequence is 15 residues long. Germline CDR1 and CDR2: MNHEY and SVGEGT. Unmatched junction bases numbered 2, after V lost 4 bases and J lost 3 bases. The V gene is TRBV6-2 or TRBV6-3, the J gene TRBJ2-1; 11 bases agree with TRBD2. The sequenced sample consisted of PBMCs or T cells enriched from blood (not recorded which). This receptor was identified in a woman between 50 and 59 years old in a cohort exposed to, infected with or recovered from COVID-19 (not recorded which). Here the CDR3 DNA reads TGTGCCAGCAGTTTGGGACTAGCGGACTACAATGAGCAGTTCTTC. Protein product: CASSLGLADYNEQFF.